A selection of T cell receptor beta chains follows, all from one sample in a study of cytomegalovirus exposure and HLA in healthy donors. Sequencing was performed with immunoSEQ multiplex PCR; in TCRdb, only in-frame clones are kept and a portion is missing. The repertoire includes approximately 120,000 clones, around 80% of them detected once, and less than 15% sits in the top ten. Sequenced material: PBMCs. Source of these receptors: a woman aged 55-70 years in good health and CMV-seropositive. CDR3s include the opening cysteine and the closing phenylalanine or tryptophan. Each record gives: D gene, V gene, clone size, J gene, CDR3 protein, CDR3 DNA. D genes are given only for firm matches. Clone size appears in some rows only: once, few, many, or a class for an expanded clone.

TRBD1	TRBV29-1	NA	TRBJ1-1	CSVEYRGGTEAFF	TGCAGCGTTGAGTACAGGGGTGGCACTGAAGCTTTCTTT
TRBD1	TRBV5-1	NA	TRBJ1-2	CASTQTGGGLPYGYTF	TGCGCCAGCACGCAGACAGGGGGCGGCTTGCCCTATGGCTACACCTTC
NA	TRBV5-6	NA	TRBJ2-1	CASSYGVDNEQFF	TGTGCCAGCTCCTACGGGGTCGACAATGAGCAGTTCTTC
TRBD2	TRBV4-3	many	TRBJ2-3	CASSQDLAGRDTQYF	TGCGCCAGCAGCCAAGATCTAGCGGGGAGGGATACGCAGTATTTT
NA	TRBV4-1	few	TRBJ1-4	CASRGGTSEKLFF	TGCGCCAGCAGAGGGGGAACGAGTGAAAAACTGTTTTTT
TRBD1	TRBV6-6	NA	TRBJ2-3	CASSEQGKNTDTQYF	TGTGCCAGCAGCGAACAGGGGAAGAACACAGATACGCAGTATTTT
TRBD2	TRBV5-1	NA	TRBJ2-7	CASSLKTSSGTSSYEQYF	TGCGCCAGCAGCTTGAAAACCTCAAGCGGGACGAGCTCCTACGAGCAGTACTTC
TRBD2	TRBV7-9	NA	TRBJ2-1	CASSSTIAGDLSEQFF	TGTGCCAGCAGCTCTACCATAGCGGGAGACCTCTCTGAGCAGTTCTTC
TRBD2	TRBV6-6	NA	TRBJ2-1	CASRVRGLAMEDEQFF	TGTGCCAGCAGGGTCCGGGGACTAGCGATGGAGGATGAGCAGTTCTTC
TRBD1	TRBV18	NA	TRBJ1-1	CASSAARQGLAEAFF	TGTGCCAGCTCAGCAGCCAGACAGGGTCTGGCTGAAGCTTTCTTT
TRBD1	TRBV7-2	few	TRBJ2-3	CASSSGTGISTDTQYF	TGTGCCAGCAGCTCCGGGACAGGGATAAGCACAGATACGCAGTATTTT
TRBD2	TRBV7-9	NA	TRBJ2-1	CASSTSGSGFNNEQFF	TGTGCCAGCAGCACTAGCGGGAGTGGTTTCAACAATGAGCAGTTCTTC
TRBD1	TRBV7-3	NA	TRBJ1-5	CASSSQGSGQPQHF	TGTGCCAGCAGCTCACAGGGGTCCGGCCAGCCCCAGCATTTT
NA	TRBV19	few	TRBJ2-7	CASSGGLLYEQYF	TGTGCCAGTAGTGGGGGACTTCTTTACGAGCAGTACTTC
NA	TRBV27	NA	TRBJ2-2	CASSVGSGRTGELFF	TGTGCCAGCAGTGTAGGGTCAGGGAGGACCGGGGAGCTGTTTTTT
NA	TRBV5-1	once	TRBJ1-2	CASSQRAGGSTGYTF	TGCGCCAGCAGCCAACGGGCAGGAGGGTCGACTGGCTACACCTTC
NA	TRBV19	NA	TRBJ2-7	CASSIDRSAASEQYF	TGTGCCAGTAGTATAGATAGGTCCGCGGCCAGCGAGCAGTACTTC
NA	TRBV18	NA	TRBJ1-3	CASSPLDNSSGNTIYF	TGTGCCAGCTCACCATTAGACAATAGCTCTGGAAACACCATATATTTT
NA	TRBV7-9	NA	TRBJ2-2	CASSLVRAGRRPGELFF	TGTGCCAGCAGCTTAGTTCGCGCAGGGCGTCGGCCCGGGGAGCTGTTTTTT
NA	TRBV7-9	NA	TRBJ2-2	CASSLVRTGELFF	TGTGCCAGCAGCTTAGTTCGCACCGGGGAGCTGTTTTTT
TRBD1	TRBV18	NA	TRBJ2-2	CASSPDRGSVGELFF	TGTGCCAGCTCACCGGACAGGGGGTCCGTCGGGGAGCTGTTTTTT
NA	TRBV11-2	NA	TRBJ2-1	CASSLGQGNEQFF	TGTGCCAGCAGCCTGGGGCAGGGCAATGAGCAGTTCTTC
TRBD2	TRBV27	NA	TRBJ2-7	CASRLASAGAYEQYF	TGTGCCAGCCGACTGGCCAGTGCGGGGGCCTACGAGCAGTACTTC
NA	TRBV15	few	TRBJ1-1	CATSRRETEAFF	TGTGCCACCAGCAGGCGGGAAACTGAAGCTTTCTTT
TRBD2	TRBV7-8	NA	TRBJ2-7	CASSLGLAGEQYF	TGTGCCAGCAGCTTGGGACTAGCTGGCGAGCAGTACTTC
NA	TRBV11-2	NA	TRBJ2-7	CASSFGSGAYEQYF	TGTGCCAGCAGCTTCGGTAGCGGAGCCTACGAGCAGTACTTC
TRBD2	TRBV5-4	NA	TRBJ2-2	CASSEEPAGVVGELFF	TGTGCCAGCAGCGAGGAGCCAGCGGGAGTGGTCGGGGAGCTGTTTTTT
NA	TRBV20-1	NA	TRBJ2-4	CSAGSDNIQYF	TGCAGTGCGGGCAGTGATAACATTCAGTACTTC